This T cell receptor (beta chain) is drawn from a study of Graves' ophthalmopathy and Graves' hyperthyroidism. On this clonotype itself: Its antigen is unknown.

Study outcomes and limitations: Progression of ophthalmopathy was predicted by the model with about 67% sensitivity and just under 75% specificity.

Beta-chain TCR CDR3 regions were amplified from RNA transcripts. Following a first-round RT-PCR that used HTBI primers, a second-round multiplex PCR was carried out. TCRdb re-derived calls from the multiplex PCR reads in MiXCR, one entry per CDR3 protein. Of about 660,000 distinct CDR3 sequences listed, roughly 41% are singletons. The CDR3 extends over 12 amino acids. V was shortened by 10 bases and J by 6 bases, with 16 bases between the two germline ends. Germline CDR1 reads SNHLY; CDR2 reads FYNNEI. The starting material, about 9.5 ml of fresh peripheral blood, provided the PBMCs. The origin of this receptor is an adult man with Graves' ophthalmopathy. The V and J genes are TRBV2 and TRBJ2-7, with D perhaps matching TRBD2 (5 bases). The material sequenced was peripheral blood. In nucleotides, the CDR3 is TGTGCCATCGAGGGAGCAAGAGTCGAGCAGTACTTC. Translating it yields CAIEGARVEQYF.